This section outlines one T cell receptor beta chain sequence together with its context. This clonotype was seen at least ten times. No antigen is known for it. No much larger clone exists at a distance of one base, and base qualities are not known. This sample is drawn from a study of T cells in Graves' hyperthyroidism and ophthalmopathy (dated by TCRdb to the late 2010s). General notes on the study: TCR V-J signatures able to tell the groups apart were searched for in a discovery cohort of 100 or so patients, of whom over 40 had Graves' ophthalmopathy and about 55 had stable Graves' hyperthyroidism. An independent validation cohort of under 20 hyperthyroidism patients and approximately 16 patients who later progressed to ophthalmopathy tested prospective prediction of ophthalmopathy. The roughly 100 discovery patients were divided at random into training and test sets in a 7:3 ratio. Thyroid tissue and blood T-cell repertoires from about six Graves' hyperthyroidism patients were also compared in the study. Following sampling, methimazole starting at 30 mg daily was given to hyperthyroidism patients, and high-dose intravenous methylprednisolone was given to ophthalmopathy patients. TCR Vbeta CDR3 sequencing of 120 to 150 peripheral blood samples (43 ophthalmopathy, roughly 74 hyperthyroidism and around 17 progressor patients) is reported in the paper.

Overall study outcomes, separate from this receptor: Most expanded thyroid clonotypes (frequency above 0.001) were also found in blood, which suggests that blood repertoires may mirror thyroid immune responses. In cross-validation, a model built on a 13 V-J signature told ophthalmopathy apart from stable hyperthyroidism with 85% to 90% sensitivity and about 81% specificity, and in testing the same model reached 80%/75%. In validation, progression to ophthalmopathy was predicted by the model with 70.59% sensitivity and roughly 72% specificity, a median of approximately 6.5 months before onset. No statistical method was used to set the sample size in advance, and investigators knew the group allocation.

Graves' hyperthyroidism was defined as stable when no progression to ophthalmopathy occurred over 18 months of follow-up. Hyperthyroidism patients were newly diagnosed, had a disease duration of under 2 months, and were aged 18 to 65 years. Patients with uncontrolled infections, other autoimmune diseases, pregnancy or lactation were excluded. Diagnoses were established on the basis of clinical symptoms, serum thyroxine and TRAb, thyroid ultrasound, and orbital computed tomography. Total RNA was extracted using Trizol reagent, and RNA quality was assessed on an Agilent 2100 Bioanalyzer. The TCR beta CDR3 regions were amplified from the RNA transcripts. The first round of RT-PCR for the TCR CDR3 was performed with the HTBI primer set and the Qiagen OneStep RT-PCR kit. Libraries were constructed in a second round of multiplex PCR, after which size selection and purification were carried out. Sequencing of the libraries was done on an Illumina HiSeq2000 using paired-end 100 bp reads. On the authors' methods: SOAPnuke was used to process the raw data, throwing out any read that contained adapters or uncalled bases, had a mean Phred below 15, or lacked an exact constant-primer or identifier match. High-quality paired reads were merged with COPE v1.2.5, and unique nucleotide sequences were defined as clonotypes. MiTCR v1.1 was used to align clonotypes to the IMGT TRBV, TRBD and TRBJ reference segments. The analysis included only V-J combinations with a frequency above 0.0001, which together covered 98% to 99.2% of the repertoires. A TCS score was defined as the ratio of F50 (clonal expansion) to E x V (chaos), with BLOSUM62-based TCRdist applied between CDR3 peptides within each V-J. Welch's t-statistics and random forest reduced 500 to 550 V-J features to some 14, which were used in a naive Bayes classifier (R e1071). Thyroid-blood repertoire similarity was quantified with the Morisita-Horn index. Starting from the raw public reads, TCRdb applied fastp trimming at Q25, assembled clones with MiXCR and retained in-frame beta chains. CDR3 protein sequences are deduplicated, and each keeps its most common genes and DNA. TCRdb assigned the V and J calls; the authors' analysis was not used. The sample table contains 500,000 to 750,000 distinct CDR3 sequences; only one count was recorded for 46% of them. Roughly 7.7% of the sample is held by the ten biggest clonotypes.

The germline V gene sets CDR1 to SNHLY and CDR2 to FYNNEI. V ends up 5 bases short and J 5 bases short, with an unmatched junction base count of 4. Taken from cysteine to phenylalanine, the CDR3 has 15 residues. The CDR3 DNA has 45 bases and is translated from base 1. The rearrangement combines TRBV2 with TRBJ2-2; 11 middle bases align to TRBD2. Sequenced: peripheral blood or thyroid tissue (not recorded which). The clonotype was recovered from a woman aged 18-29 years with Graves' hyperthyroidism. The CDR3 region has the sequence CASSLAGGSTGELFF. The DNA sequence follows: TGTGCCAGCAGTCTAGCGGGAGGTAGTACCGGGGAGCTGTTTTTT.